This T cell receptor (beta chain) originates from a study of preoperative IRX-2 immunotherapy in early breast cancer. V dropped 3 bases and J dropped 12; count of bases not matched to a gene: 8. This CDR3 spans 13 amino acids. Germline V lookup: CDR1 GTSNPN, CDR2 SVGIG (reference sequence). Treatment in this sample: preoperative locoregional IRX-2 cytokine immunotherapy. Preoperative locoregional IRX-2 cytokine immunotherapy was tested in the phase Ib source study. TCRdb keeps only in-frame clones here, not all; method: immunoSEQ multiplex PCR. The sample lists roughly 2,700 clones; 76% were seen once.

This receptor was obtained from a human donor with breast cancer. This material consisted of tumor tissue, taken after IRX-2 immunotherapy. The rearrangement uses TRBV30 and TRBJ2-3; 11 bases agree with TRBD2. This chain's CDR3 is CAWRLAGGMAQYF. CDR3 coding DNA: TGTGCCTGGAGGCTAGCGGGGGGTATGGCCCAGTATTTT.